The 27 T cell receptor beta chains below all came from one sample that was sequenced in a study of cytomegalovirus exposure and HLA in healthy donors. The primer mix had 60 Vbeta and 13 Jbeta primers. Produced via immunoSEQ multiplex PCR; TCRdb's table is partial and in-frame only. The repertoire consists of approximately 160,000 clones, with approximately 80% occurring once and the leading ten covering 2% to 3%. Sequencing was performed on PBMCs. The receptors were gathered from a woman aged 40 to 55 in good health and CMV-seropositive.

This clone was recorded at least ten times. The chain has TRBV5-1 and TRBJ2-3, with 12 bases fitting TRBD1. The CDR3 has 17 amino acids. CDR1 SGHRS and CDR2 YFSETQ come from the germline V gene. Trimming removed 4 bases from V and 4 bases from J; junction bases left unmatched: 10. In DNA, the CDR3 is TGCGCCAGCAGCCCAATCCCCGGGACAGGGGGCCCAGATACGCAGTATTTT. Protein: CASSPIPGTGGPDTQYF.

This sequence joins TRBV5-1 and TRBJ2-5; D may be TRBD2 (6 bases). Germline V gene data show CDR1 as SGHRS and CDR2 as YFSETQ. This CDR3 has 13 amino acids. V shed 1 base and J shed 5 bases, with 9 bases lying between them. The CDR3 DNA sequence: TGCGCCAGCAGCTTGCGGGGGAGGGAGACCCAGTACTTC. Translation gives CASSLRGRETQYF.

In the case of this clone: Germline is not matched at one junction end, which may reflect a read error. The genes are TRBV7-9 and TRBJ2-7, with D tentatively TRBD2 (6 bases). The CDR3 runs 12 residues. Germline assignment: CDR1 SEHNR and CDR2 FQNEAQ (reference sequence). The CDR3 nucleotides are TGTTCCAGCAGCACGGGGGACTACGAGCAGTACTTC. Residues: CSSSTGDYEQYF.

With regard to this clone: Germline and junction disagree at one end, which may indicate a read error. V and J are TRBV11-2 and TRBJ2-7; 9 bases line up with TRBD1. The CDR3 covers 15 residues. The germline CDR1 and CDR2 sequences are SGHAT and FQNNGV. The CDR3 spells CASSPSTGGSYGQYF. The CDR3 region has the DNA TGTGCCAGCAGCCCCTCGACAGGGGGATCGTACGGGCAGTACTTC. The whole variable domain, filled in from reference TRBV11-2 and TRBJ2-7, reads EAGVAQSPRYKIIEKRQSVAFWCNPISGHATLYWYQQILGQGPKLLIQFQNNGVVDDSQLPKDRFSAERLKGVDSTLKIQPAKLEDSAVYLCASSPSTGGSYGQYFGPGTRLTVT.

The chain carries TRBV6-5 and TRBJ2-7, with 7 positions matching TRBD2. V trimming: 2 bases; J trimming: 8 bases; junction bases outside the gene matches: 6. CDR1 and CDR2 from the germline V gene are MNHEY and SVGAGI. The CDR3 extends over 13 amino acids. As DNA, the CDR3 is TGTGCCAGCAGTTACCCGGGCGGGAGCAAGCAGTACTTC. Its protein product is CASSYPGGSKQYF.

The V gene is TRBV6-5, the J gene TRBJ2-1; D not resolved. Germline V gives CDR1 MNHEY, CDR2 SVGAGI. The CDR3 covers 15 residues. The ends were cut back, 0 bases at V and 6 bases at J, with 12 bases in the middle. Here the CDR3 reads CASSYSLLFPNEQFF. The CDR3, as DNA: TGTGCCAGCAGTTACTCTTTGTTATTCCCCAATGAGCAGTTCTTC.

The V and J genes are TRBV4-1 and TRBJ2-1, with D maybe TRBD2 (5 bases). The CDR3 covers 16 residues. The V and J ends lost 0 bases and 1 base respectively, with 10 bases between them. In germline, CDR1 is MGHRA, CDR2 YSYEKL. CDR3 region: CASSQEERNSYNEQFF. DNA of the CDR3: TGCGCCAGCAGCCAAGAGGAGCGGAATTCCTACAATGAGCAGTTCTTC.

The sample holds a few counts of this clone. V usage is TRBV25-1 and J usage is TRBJ2-7; 10 bases agree with TRBD1. The ends lost 3 bases at V and 6 bases at J; junction bases unmatched: 14. Per the germline V gene, CDR1 is MGHDK and CDR2 is SYGVNS. This CDR3 region has 17 residues. As DNA, the CDR3 is TGTGCCAGCAGTGACCCACGCCTGACAGGGGGCTTTGGCGAGCAGTACTTC. Encoded protein: CASSDPRLTGGFGEQYF.

The chain joins TRBV5-3 to TRBJ2-1, with TRBD2 matching 13 bases. TRBV5-3 belongs to the ORF category, with a function that is uncertain. V trimming: 4 bases; J trimming: 5 bases; junction bases outside the gene matches: 9. The CDR3 spans 17 residues. The CDR3 sequence is CARSRRRTSGSHNEQFF. CDR3 in DNA: TGTGCCAGAAGCAGGCGAAGGACTAGCGGGAGTCACAATGAGCAGTTCTTC.

This sequence joins TRBV15 and TRBJ2-5; 7 bases align to TRBD2. TRBJ2-7 matches the DNA end more closely, so the J call is doubtful. This CDR3 comprises 14 residues. Germline loops: CDR1 LNHNV, CDR2 YYDKDF (reference sequence). CDR3 in amino acids: CATSLGGDSYEQYF. CDR3 DNA sequence: TGTGCCACCAGCCTTGGGGGGGACTCCTACGAGCAGTACTTC.

The V call is TRBV2, the J call TRBJ1-2; D uncertain. CDR3 size: 14 residues. CDR1 and CDR2 (germline): SNHLY, FYNNEI. V lost 0 bases, J lost 2 bases, and 7 bases lay in between. The CDR3 region has the DNA TGTGCCAGCAGTGAAGCGGAGGACAACTATGGCTACACCTTC. It yields the protein CASSEAEDNYGYTF.

This rearrangement joins TRBV6-5 to TRBJ1-2; perhaps TRBD1 as D (6 bases). Germline-derived CDR1 and CDR2 are MNHEY and SVGAGI. Trimming shortened V by 5 bases and J by 3 bases, and 13 bases separated the two germline ends. This CDR3 is 14 amino acids long. The CDR3 spells CASSPDRTYYGYTF. Here the CDR3 DNA reads TGTGCCAGCAGTCCCGACAGGACCTACTATGGCTACACCTTC.

The chain links TRBV10-3 to TRBJ2-3, with TRBD2 identical over 12 bases. The CDR3 runs to 17 residues. Germline V gene lookup returns CDR1 ENHRY and CDR2 SYGVKD. Germline trimming cut 5 bases from V and 0 bases from J; bases unmatched to any gene: 6. In DNA form, the CDR3 reads TGTGCCATCAGTCTATTGCTAGCGGGGGGGAGCACAGATACGCAGTATTTT. Protein sequence: CAISLLLAGGSTDTQYF.

CDR3 amino acids: CASSLMQEQFF. As DNA, the CDR3 is TGTGCCAGCAGCTTAATGCAGGAGCAGTTCTTC. V and J are TRBV7-9 and TRBJ2-1; D gene unclear. The CDR3 is 11 amino acids. Trimming took off 2 bases at V and 10 bases at J, with 6 bases between the two ends. Germline CDR1 SEHNR, CDR2 FQNEAQ (reference sequence).

The chain uses TRBV6-6 and TRBJ1-4; D is ambiguous. Germline V CDR1 and CDR2: MNHNY, SVGAGI (reference sequence). The CDR3 is 14 residues long. Between the trimmed V and J ends, which lost 8 bases and 4 bases, there was a span of 14 bases. The DNA of the CDR3 is TGTGCCAGCCTCTCGGAGGGCATTAATGAAAAACTGTTTTTT. Translating it yields CASLSEGINEKLFF.

V and J are TRBV25-1 and TRBJ2-7; D uncertain. Trimming removed 6 bases at V and 0 bases at J, with 9 bases between. The germline V gene encodes CDR1 MGHDK and CDR2 SYGVNS. The CDR3 contains 13 residues. This chain's CDR3 is CASRALYSYEQYF. CDR3 coding DNA: TGTGCCAGCAGAGCCCTCTACTCCTACGAGCAGTACTTC.

V gene TRBV6-6 combines with J gene TRBJ1-4, with D uncertain. The germline V gene encodes CDR1 MNHNY and CDR2 SVGAGI (reference sequence). The length of the CDR3 is 13 residues. The V end was cut by 2 bases, the J end by 5 bases, with 6 bases between. The CDR3 region is CASSYPPNEKLFF. The DNA of the CDR3 is TGTGCCAGCAGTTACCCCCCGAATGAAAAACTGTTTTTT.

The rearrangement uses TRBV9 and TRBJ1-1; TRBD1 agrees at 10 bases. CDR1 and CDR2 from the germline V gene are SGDLS and YYNGEE. V shed 0 bases and J 5 bases; nucleotides not matched to a gene: 7. There are 16 residues in the CDR3. CDR3 coding DNA: TGTGCCAGCAGCGTAGGTTTTGGGACAGGGGATACTGAAGCTTTCTTT. Its protein product is CASSVGFGTGDTEAFF.

In DNA form, the CDR3 reads TGTGCCAGCAGCTTAATAGCGTACGAGCAGTACTTC. As protein: CASSLIAYEQYF. The chain has TRBV7-8 and TRBJ2-5, with D perhaps TRBD2 (5 bases). The last part of the DNA fits TRBJ2-7 better; the J call may be wrong. CDR3 size: 12 residues. Germline CDR1 and CDR2: SGHVS and FQNEAQ.

V usage is TRBV2 and J usage is TRBJ1-2; D call uncertain. From germline, CDR1 is SNHLY and CDR2 FYNNEI. V was shortened by 6 bases and J by 8 bases, with 16 bases between the two germline ends. This CDR3 is built from 13 residues. The CDR3 bases are TGTGCCAGCAGGGTTTCCACTATTAGGGGCTACACCTTC. Translated, it gives CASRVSTIRGYTF.

The V and J genes are TRBV2 and TRBJ2-7, with a weak D call TRBD1 (6 bases). Germline V gene sequence: CDR1 SNHLY, CDR2 FYNNEI. Trimming removed 5 bases at V and 7 bases at J, with 12 bases between. The length of the CDR3 is 12 residues. CDR3: CASSIQGREQYF. DNA of the CDR3: TGTGCCAGCAGTATACAGGGAAGGGAGCAGTACTTC.

The chain has TRBV19 and TRBJ1-2, with TRBD1 matching over 9 bases. After removal of 7 bases from V and 3 bases from J, the junction contained 15 bases not matched to a gene. The CDR3 totals 17 residues. From germline, CDR1 is LNHDA and CDR2 SQIVND (reference sequence). The CDR3 bases are TGTGCCAGTAAAGCTAGACCGGGACAGGGACCGGACTATGGCTACACCTTC. Amino acids: CASKARPGQGPDYGYTF.

V and J are TRBV2 and TRBJ2-7; TRBD2 matches at 9 bases. The CDR3 has 15 amino acids. Germline V gene sequence: CDR1 SNHLY, CDR2 FYNNEI. The V and J ends lost 6 bases and 0 bases, in that order; junction bases with no gene match: 6. CDR3 protein: CASSASGKPSYEQYF. CDR3 bases: TGTGCCAGCAGCGCTAGCGGGAAACCCTCCTACGAGCAGTACTTC.

The chain joins TRBV7-6 to TRBJ2-5, with 9 positions matching TRBD2. V lost 2 bases to trimming and J lost 0 bases; unmatched junction nucleotides: 4. Germline V gives CDR1 SGHVS, CDR2 FNYEAQ. CDR3 length equals 16 residues. The CDR3 is CASSLNSGGYQETQYF. CDR3 DNA sequence: TGTGCCAGCAGCTTAAATAGCGGGGGATACCAAGAGACCCAGTACTTC.

This CDR3 is CASSPGAGMEKLFF. Written as DNA, the CDR3 is TGTGCCAGCAGTCCAGGGGCAGGGATGGAAAAACTGTTTTTT. This chain uses TRBV7-9 with TRBJ1-4; tentatively, D is TRBD1 (6 bases). Germline V gene data show CDR1 as SEHNR and CDR2 as FQNEAQ (reference sequence). CDR3 size: 14 residues. Trimming pared 6 bases from V and 8 bases from J, leaving 16 bases between.

The gene calls are TRBV7-2 and TRBJ1-2; D unresolved. The CDR3 sequence is 13 residues long. Trimming stripped 6 bases from V and 2 bases from J, with 10 bases between. In germline, CDR1 is SGHTA, CDR2 FQGNSA. CDR3 sequence reads: CASSASGNYGYTF. The CDR3 bases are TGTGCCAGCAGTGCTAGCGGGAACTATGGCTACACCTTC. The full variable domain, its missing parts supplied by reference TRBV7-2 and TRBJ1-2, is GAGVSQSPSNKVTEKGKDVELRCDPISGHTALYWYRQSLGQGLEFLIYFQGNSAPDKSGLPSDRFSAERTGGSVSTLTIQRTQQEDSAVYLCASSASGNYGYTFGSGTRLTVV.

The V call is TRBV19, the J call TRBJ2-6; 9 nucleotides agree with TRBD1. The CDR3 totals 16 residues. V shed 4 bases, J shed 3 bases, and the junction held 4 bases outside the gene matches. Germline CDR1 is LNHDA and CDR2 is SQIVND (reference sequence). The CDR3 loop reads CASSTTGGGGANVLTF. The CDR3 nucleotides read TGTGCCAGTAGTACTACAGGGGGCGGTGGGGCCAACGTCCTGACTTTC.